The TCR beta chain described here comes from a study of technical replicates of blood from several donors. Measured with immunoSEQ multiplex PCR; TCRdb has only the in-frame clones, and not every one. The sample shows some 60,000 clones, 70% to 90% of them seen only once. Germline CDR1 SGHKS, CDR2 YYEKEE (reference sequence). Trimming cost V 0 bases and J 4 bases; bases outside gene matches: 7. This CDR3 has 16 amino acids. The TCR comes from a human donor in good health. Some clones in this sample may be carry-over from other donors' samples. Sequencing was carried out using PBMCs. The chain is built from TRBV5-5 and TRBJ2-7, with TRBD2 matching 10 bases. CDR3 protein: CASSLAVASGSYEQYF. The CDR3 coding sequence is TGTGCCAGCAGCTTGGCCGTGGCTAGCGGGAGTTACGAGCAGTACTTC.